This T cell receptor (beta chain) was sequenced in a study of T cell repertoires in cytomegalovirus infection. Study at large: Public TCR beta signatures marked donors with CMV infection and the matching HLA. Study-wide results and caveats: CMV-specific TCR beta clonotypes restricted by HLA-C were the ones dominating the ex vivo response. Adding up the frequency of public TCR beta families identified people who carried CMV plus the relevant HLA.

MiXCR was run by TCRdb on the reads, yielding one entry per CDR3 protein. The table lists almost 300,000 distinct CDR3 sequences, about 9.2% of them singletons. This clonotype was detected many times. Its antigen is not identified. The junction had 8 bases not matched to a gene; V was cut back by 2 bases and J by 2 bases. Germline-derived CDR1 and CDR2 are LGHNA and YSLEER. CDR3 length equals 16 residues. The TCR sequence derives from a human donor in good health (CMV status not recorded). Some clones in this sample may be carry-over from other donors' samples. The sample comprised PBMCs. V is TRBV4-3 and J is TRBJ2-5; 7 bases match TRBD2. CDR3 protein: CASSQKYGGIQETQYF. DNA for the CDR3: TGCGCCAGCAGCCAAAAGTACGGGGGGATACAAGAGACCCAGTACTTC.